Following are 20 T cell receptor beta chains from one sample sequenced in a study of T cell repertoires in cytomegalovirus infection. TCRdb itself ran the reads through MiXCR, one entry per CDR3 protein. The data hold 130,000 or so distinct CDR3 sequences, with roughly 6% observed a single time. The sample was PBMCs. All receptors come from a human donor in good health (CMV status not recorded). Some clones in this sample may be carry-over from other donors' samples.

In its sample, this clonotype was seen many times. The rearrangement joins TRBV5-6 to TRBJ2-6, with TRBD2 matching 8 bases. CDR3 length: 17 amino acids. Germline CDR1 reads SGHDT; CDR2 reads YYEEEE. V dropped 1 base and J dropped 0; count of bases not matched to a gene: 3. CDR3 region: CASSLRGRRSGANVLTF. In DNA form, the CDR3 reads TGTGCCAGCAGCTTGCGCGGGAGGCGCTCTGGGGCCAACGTCCTGACTTTC.

V and J are TRBV9 and TRBJ1-6, with 8 positions matching TRBD1. The CDR3 consists of 15 residues. Germline CDR1 SGDLS, CDR2 YYNGEE. Germline trimming cut 4 bases from V and 7 bases from J; bases unmatched to any gene: 7. The CDR3 nucleotides read TGTGCCAGCAGCCAAGGACAGGGAGGGAATTCACCCCTCCACTTT. Protein sequence: CASSQGQGGNSPLHF.

At least ten counts were recorded for this clonotype. The chain links TRBV11-1 to TRBJ2-4; TRBD2 agrees at 11 bases. CDR3 length: 18 residues. The germline gives CDR1 SGHAT, CDR2 FQDESV (reference sequence). The junction had 5 bases not matched to a gene; V was cut back by 1 base and J by 0 bases. The CDR3 region has the DNA TGTGCCAGCAGCTTAGGACTAGCGGGGCCTCTAGCCAAAAACATTCAGTACTTC. It translates to CASSLGLAGPLAKNIQYF.

This clonotype was seen repeatedly, ten times or more. The J gene is TRBJ2-5, the V gene TRBV7-6; possibly TRBD2 for D (6 bases). CDR3 length equals 16 residues. Germline V gene data show CDR1 as SGHVS and CDR2 as FNYEAQ. The V end lost 4 bases, the J end lost 1 base, and 16 bases lay between the germline ends. For the CDR3, the DNA is TGTGCCAGCAGCTCCACCCCGGGACTTCCCCAAGAGACCCAGTACTTC. Translating it yields CASSSTPGLPQETQYF.

The table lists this clonotype with a few counts. V and J are TRBV6-5 and TRBJ2-7; 8 bases are shared with TRBD1. There are 15 residues in the CDR3. Germline V gene sequence: CDR1 MNHEY, CDR2 SVGAGI. Unmatched junction bases numbered 8, after V lost 0 bases and J lost 7 bases. The CDR3 DNA follows: TGTGCCAGCAGTTACTCGACAGGGGCTGTCGCGGAGCAGTACTTC. Translating it yields CASSYSTGAVAEQYF.

Many counts were recorded for this clonotype. This chain links TRBV6-2 or TRBV6-3 with TRBJ1-5; 7 positions match TRBD1. CDR3 size: 18 residues. The trim removed 6 bases at V and 2 bases at J, leaving 16 bases unmatched. CDR1 and CDR2 (germline): MNHEY, SVGEGT. For the CDR3, the DNA is TGTGCCAGCAGCAATCAGACAGGGCGAGGTCTCGGCAATCAGCCCCAGCATTTT. Its protein product is CASSNQTGRGLGNQPQHF.

This clonotype was seen at least ten times. The V gene is TRBV6-6, the J gene TRBJ1-1, with TRBD1 matching over 10 bases. CDR1 is MNHNY and CDR2 is SVGAGI in the germline V gene (reference sequence). V lost 5 bases, J lost 5 bases, and 8 bases stayed unmatched. This CDR3 comprises 15 residues. The chain's CDR3 is CASSLTDRGMTEAFF. The CDR3 DNA follows: TGTGCCAGCAGTCTTACGGACAGGGGGATGACTGAAGCTTTCTTT.

This clonotype was found many times. The rearrangement links TRBV12-3 or TRBV12-4 to TRBJ1-3, with 7 bases that match TRBD1. The V segment lost 7 bases and the J segment 3 bases; nucleotides outside the gene matches: 12. The CDR3 has 16 amino acids. The CDR3 region is CASNLPDRRFGNTIYF. In DNA, the CDR3 is TGTGCCAGCAATCTTCCGGACAGGAGGTTTGGAAACACCATATATTTT.

In its sample, this clonotype was seen many times. The chain has TRBV7-8 and TRBJ2-2; D is perhaps TRBD1 (6 bases). The CDR3 is made up of 16 amino acids. The ends were cut back, 5 bases at V and 2 bases at J, with 15 bases in the middle. Looked up from germline, CDR1 is SGHVS and CDR2 is FQNEAQ. The CDR3 nucleotides read TGTGCCAGCAGCCCGCTCCGGGACACCAACACCGGGGAGCTGTTTTTT. Translating gives CASSPLRDTNTGELFF.

J is TRBJ1-2 and V is TRBV12-3 or TRBV12-4, with TRBD1 as a possible D gene (6 bases). This CDR3 is 14 amino acids long. The V and J ends lost 3 bases and 4 bases respectively, with 12 bases between them. As DNA, the CDR3 is TGTGCCAGCAGTTTCGGGGGGCTCGGCTATGGCTACACCTTC. Translation: CASSFGGLGYGYTF.

This clonotype has a count of ten or more. The chain combines TRBV7-6 with TRBJ1-3, with D unclear. The V and J ends lost 5 bases and 0 bases respectively, with 5 bases between them. The V gene's germline CDR1 is SGHVS and CDR2 FNYEAQ. The CDR3 loop spans 13 amino acids. The CDR3 DNA sequence: TGTGCCAGCAGCCCCAACTCTGGAAACACCATATATTTT. Amino acid sequence: CASSPNSGNTIYF.

This clonotype was counted many times. The chain is built from TRBV7-6 and TRBJ1-1; D is ambiguous. The CDR3 runs to 13 residues. Trimming stripped 2 bases from V and 4 bases from J, with 8 bases between. Germline-derived CDR1 and CDR2 are SGHVS and FNYEAQ. The CDR3 region is CASSLKEGTEAFF. In nucleotides, the CDR3 is TGTGCCAGCAGCTTAAAGGAGGGCACTGAAGCTTTCTTT.

This clonotype was detected ten times or more. V and J are TRBV10-3 and TRBJ1-3; D not certain. CDR1 is ENHRY, CDR2 SYGVKD, per germline. This CDR3 has 14 residues. V was clipped by 3 bases and J by 0 bases, with 6 bases between them. The CDR3 sequence: CAISETVSGNTIYF. The CDR3 DNA reads TGTGCCATCAGTGAAACAGTCTCTGGAAACACCATATATTTT.

This clonotype was found many times. The CDR3 reads CASSRQGREKLFF. The CDR3 DNA is TGTGCCAGTAGCCGACAGGGTAGGGAAAAACTGTTTTTT. The chain combines TRBV19 with TRBJ1-4; 7 bases agree with TRBD1. CDR1 is LNHDA, CDR2 SQIVND, per germline (reference sequence). The V and J ends lost 6 bases and 8 bases, in that order; junction bases with no gene match: 6. The CDR3 sequence is 13 residues long.

This clonotype has at least ten counts. The V call is TRBV2, the J call TRBJ2-1, with 10 bases identical to TRBD1. This CDR3 spans 14 amino acids. Germline lookup yields CDR1 SNHLY and CDR2 FYNNEI. V lost 6 bases to trimming and J lost 8 bases; unmatched junction nucleotides: 7. The CDR3 spells CASREGQGFDEQFF. As DNA, the CDR3 is TGTGCCAGCAGAGAGGGACAGGGGTTCGATGAGCAGTTCTTC.

This clonotype was found many times. The chain employs TRBV11-1 and TRBJ2-2; D is unclear. The CDR3 runs to 18 residues. The V and J ends lost 3 bases and 4 bases respectively, with 21 bases between them. The germline V gene has CDR1 SGHAT and CDR2 FQDESV (reference sequence). The CDR3 region is CASSFFDIGRPSTGELFF. CDR3 coding DNA: TGTGCCAGCAGCTTTTTTGATATCGGTCGTCCGAGCACCGGGGAGCTGTTTTTT.

Only a few counts were recorded for this clonotype. The chain joins TRBV10-2 to TRBJ2-3; D gene ambiguous. CDR1 is WSHSY, CDR2 SAAADI, per germline. V lost 2 bases, J lost 11 bases, and 8 bases lay in between. This CDR3 has 11 residues. Here the CDR3 reads CASSEDARQYF. In DNA, the CDR3 is TGCGCCAGCAGTGAGGACGCACGGCAGTATTTT.

This clonotype was counted many times. This rearrangement joins TRBV7-2 to TRBJ1-2; TRBD1 might be the D (6 bases). The V end was cut by 0 bases, the J end by 8 bases, with 13 bases between. The CDR3 loop spans 14 amino acids. CDR1 and CDR2 from the germline V gene are SGHTA and FQGNSA. The CDR3: CASSLAGGPEGYTF. CDR3 sequence (DNA): TGTGCCAGCAGCTTAGCGGGGGGGCCGGAAGGCTACACCTTC. Based on the CDR3 plus reference TRBV7-2 and TRBJ1-2, the full variable domain is GAGVSQSPSNKVTEKGKDVELRCDPISGHTALYWYRQSLGQGLEFLIYFQGNSAPDKSGLPSDRFSAERTGGSVSTLTIQRTQQEDSAVYLCASSLAGGPEGYTFGSGTRLTVV.

This clonotype occurred many times. This chain links TRBV7-2 with TRBJ2-5, with D possibly being TRBD1 (5 bases). There are 15 residues in the CDR3. The germline V and J ends were trimmed by 1 base and 1 base, with 10 bases remaining between them. CDR1 SGHTA and CDR2 FQGNSA come from the germline V gene. CDR3 coding DNA: TGTGCCAGCAGCTTAGGCGGCAGGGTCCAAGAGACCCAGTACTTC. Its protein is CASSLGGRVQETQYF.

This clonotype was seen ten or more times. V is TRBV7-2 and J is TRBJ1-6; 7 bases fit TRBD1. Germline CDR1 SGHTA, CDR2 FQGNSA. The CDR3 length is 16 residues. The ends lost 3 bases at V and 8 bases at J; junction bases unmatched: 10. The CDR3 nucleotides are TGTGCCAGCAGCTTGAGACAGGGTGGGTTCGATTCACCCCTCCACTTT. Its protein is CASSLRQGGFDSPLHF. The full variable domain, its missing parts supplied by reference TRBV7-2 and TRBJ1-6, is GAGVSQSPSNKVTEKGKDVELRCDPISGHTALYWYRQSLGQGLEFLIYFQGNSAPDKSGLPSDRFSAERTGGSVSTLTIQRTQQEDSAVYLCASSLRQGGFDSPLHFGNGTRLTVT.